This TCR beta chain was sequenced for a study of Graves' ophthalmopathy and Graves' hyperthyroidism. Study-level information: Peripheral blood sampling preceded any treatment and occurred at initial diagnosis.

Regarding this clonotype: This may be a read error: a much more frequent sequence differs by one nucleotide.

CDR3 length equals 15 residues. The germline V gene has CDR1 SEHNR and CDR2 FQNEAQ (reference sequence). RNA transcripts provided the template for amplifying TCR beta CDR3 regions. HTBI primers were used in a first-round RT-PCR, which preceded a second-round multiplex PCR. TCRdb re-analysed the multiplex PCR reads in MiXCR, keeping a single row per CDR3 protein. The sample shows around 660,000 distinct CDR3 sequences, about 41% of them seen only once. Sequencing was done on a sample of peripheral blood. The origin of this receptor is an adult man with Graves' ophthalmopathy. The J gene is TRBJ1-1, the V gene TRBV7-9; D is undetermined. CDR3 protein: CASGLVLTAADEAFF. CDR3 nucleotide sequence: TGTGCCAGCGGCTTAGTCCTTACCGCAGCGGATGAAGCTTTCTTT.